This T cell receptor beta chain comes out of a study of blood T cells in healthy people across ages. Broader study findings: Estimated diversity across one million T cells was deemed an underestimate.

V shed 0 bases and J 7 bases; nucleotides not matched to a gene: 7. Germline-derived CDR1 and CDR2 are MGHRA and YSYEKL. The CDR3 runs 16 residues. Notes on this clonotype: Its matching antigen is unknown.

PCR was performed a second time for roughly 6 to 12 cycles using a sample-barcoded 5' primer and a J-beta primer mix. Each TCR beta cDNA got a 12-nucleotide random molecular identifier. Any given sample supplied a minimum of 2.5 million CDR3-containing paired-end reads. TCRdb passed the 5' RACE reads through MiXCR, listing each CDR3 protein once. The sample lists 800,000 to 950,000 distinct CDR3 sequences, about 48% occurring once. This receptor was taken from a man in his thirties or forties in good health. The J gene is TRBJ2-1, the V gene TRBV4-1; TRBD2 aligns across 9 bases. Sample: blood. The CDR3 DNA is TGCGCCAGCAGCCAAGATGCGGCTAGCGGGGCTAATGAGCAGTTCTTC. Its translation: CASSQDAASGANEQFF.